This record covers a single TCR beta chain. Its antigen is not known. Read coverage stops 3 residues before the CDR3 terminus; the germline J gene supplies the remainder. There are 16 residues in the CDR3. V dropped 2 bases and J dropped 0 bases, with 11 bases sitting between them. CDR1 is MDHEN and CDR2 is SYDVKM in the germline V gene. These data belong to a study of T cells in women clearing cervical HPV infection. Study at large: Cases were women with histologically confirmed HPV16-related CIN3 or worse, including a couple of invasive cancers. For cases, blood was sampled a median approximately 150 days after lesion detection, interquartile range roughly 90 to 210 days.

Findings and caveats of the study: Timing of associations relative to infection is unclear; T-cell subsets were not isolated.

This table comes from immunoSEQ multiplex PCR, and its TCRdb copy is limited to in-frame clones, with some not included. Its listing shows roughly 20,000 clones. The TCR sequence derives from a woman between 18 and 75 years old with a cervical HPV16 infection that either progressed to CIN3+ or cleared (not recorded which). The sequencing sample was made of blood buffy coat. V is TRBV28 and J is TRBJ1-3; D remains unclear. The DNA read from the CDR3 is TGTGCCAGCAGTTTACTGGGCGGGAGCTCTGGAAACACC. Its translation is CASSLLGGSSGNT. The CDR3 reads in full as CASSLLGGSSGNTIYF.